This T cell receptor (beta chain) was obtained from a study of shared clonotypes between healthy human individuals. Study results and limitations: Memory subsets generally showed smaller estimated richness than naive subsets did. Some naive CD4 clonotypes, 4.5% to 5.5%, turned up in common across several donors. Non-shared clonotypes were found to have lower generation probabilities than the clonotypes that were shared by all four of the sorted-subset donors.

The method was immunoSEQ multiplex PCR; TCRdb's version includes in-frame clones alone and lacks a portion of them. The data contain millions of clones, more than 80% of them singletons. Looked up from germline, CDR1 is SEHNR and CDR2 is FQNEAQ (reference sequence). V trimming: 4 bases; J trimming: 3 bases; junction bases outside the gene matches: 9. The CDR3 is made up of 15 amino acids. This clone occurred once. Its antigen remains unknown. This TCR came from a young man in good health. Some clones in this sample may be carry-over from other donors' samples. Source material: naive CD4+ T cells from PBMCs. Subset indicated: CD45RA+ positively selected. The V call is TRBV7-9, the J call TRBJ2-7; TRBD2 matches at 7 bases. The CDR3 coding sequence is TGTGCCAGCAGCTATTTGGGGCGGGAGAGCTACGAGCAGTACTTC. It codes for CASSYLGRESYEQYF.